Below, 28 T cell receptor beta chains from the same sample are listed, as sequenced in a study of T-cell reconstitution after alpha-beta-depleted transplantation in children. Unique molecular identifiers were built into the TCRbeta library. TCRdb called the PCR reads again in MiXCR, with one record for every CDR3 protein. The table lists around 490,000 distinct CDR3 sequences, about an eighth of them singletons, with 14% in the top ten. The specimen was PBMCs, mostly from graft donor cells, collected 180 days after TCRalphabeta/CD19-depleted stem cell transplant. The receptors stem from a female patient aged 2 to 10 who had a stem cell transplant for aplastic anemia, so the T cells may come from the graft donor.

At least ten counts were recorded for this clonotype. This chain links TRBV29-1 with TRBJ1-5; TRBD1 matches 11 bases. V shed 7 bases and J 7 bases; nucleotides not matched to a gene: 6. Germline V gene sequence: CDR1 SQVTM, CDR2 ANQGSEA. The CDR3 is 13 amino acids. As DNA, the CDR3 is TGCAGCGCCGGGACAGGGGGGTTACAGCCCCAGCATTTT. The encoded protein is CSAGTGGLQPQHF.

The chain carries TRBV6-2 or TRBV6-3 and TRBJ1-1, with 9 positions matching TRBD1. V shed 2 bases, J shed 0 bases, and the junction held 4 bases outside the gene matches. The CDR3 runs to 16 residues. CDR1 and CDR2 from the germline V gene are MNHEY and SVGEGT. This CDR3 is CASSYQQGALNTEAFF. The CDR3 coding sequence is TGTGCCAGCAGTTACCAACAGGGGGCTTTGAACACTGAAGCTTTCTTT.

The chain couples TRBV28 to TRBJ2-7, with D perhaps matching TRBD1 or TRBD2 (5 bases each). V was shortened by 6 bases and J by 2 bases, with 8 bases between the two germline ends. This CDR3 has 12 residues. From germline, CDR1 is MDHEN and CDR2 SYDVKM. The CDR3: CASREGPYEQYF. CDR3 bases: TGTGCCAGCAGAGAGGGGCCCTACGAGCAGTACTTC.

This clonotype turned up a few times. This chain joins TRBV7-3 and TRBJ2-1; TRBD2 matches at 10 bases. The J segment lost 8 bases and the V segment lost 2 bases, leaving 6 bases of the junction unmatched. This CDR3 region has 15 residues. CDR1 and CDR2 (germline): SGHTA, FQGTGA. For the CDR3, the DNA is TGTGCCAGCAGCTTATGGGAGCGGGAGGGCGATGAGCAGTTCTTC. Protein: CASSLWEREGDEQFF.

There are a few counts of this clonotype. The gene calls are TRBV9 and TRBJ1-5; no clear D gene. Germline V gene sequence: CDR1 SGDLS, CDR2 YYNGEE. The ends were cut back, 1 base at V and 5 bases at J, with 7 bases in the middle. The CDR3 loop spans 13 amino acids. CDR3 DNA sequence: TGTGCCAGCAGCGTAACTGGTTATCAGCCCCAGCATTTT. Its protein product is CASSVTGYQPQHF.

This clonotype was picked up many times. The chain recombines TRBV29-1 with TRBJ2-3, with unresolved D. Germline V CDR1 and CDR2: SQVTM, ANQGSEA. CDR3 size: 14 residues. Trimming removed 6 bases at V and 0 bases at J, with 13 bases between. DNA of the CDR3: TGCAGCGTCGCCTTTCGTTTAAGCACAGATACGCAGTATTTT. This encodes CSVAFRLSTDTQYF.

Worth noting for this clonotype: One base away lies a much larger clone, so this may be a sequencing read error. The V call is TRBV29-1, the J call TRBJ2-5; D gene unclear. The CDR3 runs to 13 residues. Germline CDR1 is SQVTM and CDR2 is ANQGSEA. The CDR3 loop is CSVVEVPQQTQYF. The CDR3 DNA sequence: TGCAGCGTTGTTGAGGTGCCCCAACAGACCCAGTACTTC.

In this sample, this clonotype turned up a few times. The gene calls are TRBV12-3 or TRBV12-4 and TRBJ2-1; TRBD1 matches at 9 bases. V shed 7 bases and J 10 bases; nucleotides not matched to a gene: 14. The CDR3 totals 15 residues. CDR3 sequence (DNA): TGTGCCAGCATTGGGCCCGGGACAGGGATGAGGGAGCAGTTCTTC. Translated: CASIGPGTGMREQFF.

In its sample, this clonotype was seen a few times. The V gene is TRBV14, the J gene TRBJ2-6; D unclear. Trimming took off 1 base at V and 0 bases at J, with 7 bases between the two ends. The CDR3 length is 16 residues. CDR1 SGHDN and CDR2 FVKESK come from the germline V gene. CDR3 bases: TGTGCCAGCAGCCAAGTACAGCACTCTGGGGCCAACGTCCTGACTTTC. Translating it yields CASSQVQHSGANVLTF.

This clonotype was picked up a small number of times. The V and J genes are TRBV20-1 and TRBJ1-4; no clear D gene. Germline CDR1 is DFQATT and CDR2 is SNEGSKA (reference sequence). The length of the CDR3 is 14 residues. V lost 6 bases to trimming and J lost 6 bases, with 17 bases between them. CDR3 in amino acids: CSASTGIADEKLFF. In nucleotides, the CDR3 is TGCAGTGCATCAACCGGGATTGCAGATGAAAAACTGTTTTTT.

There are many counts of this clonotype. This chain joins TRBV20-1 and TRBJ2-1, with TRBD2 matching over 9 bases. Germline loops: CDR1 DFQATT, CDR2 SNEGSKA (reference sequence). The CDR3 extends over 15 amino acids. V lost 4 bases, J lost 3 bases, and 7 bases stayed unmatched. The CDR3 DNA follows: TGCAGTGCTATTAGCGGGAGCAGTTTCTACAATGAGCAGTTCTTC. Residues: CSAISGSSFYNEQFF.

This chain connects TRBV10-3 to TRBJ1-3, with 7 bases aligning to TRBD1. With V trimmed by 8 bases and J by 4 bases, 5 bases remained unmatched. The CDR3 has 13 amino acids. The germline V gene has CDR1 ENHRY and CDR2 SYGVKD. This chain's CDR3 is CAIYRGEGNTIYF. CDR3 DNA: TGTGCCATCTACAGGGGAGAGGGAAACACCATATATTTT.

This clonotype was detected only a few times. The genes are TRBV27 and TRBJ1-2, with TRBD1 identical over 7 bases. J was trimmed by 8 bases and V by 3 bases; bases with no gene match: 6. The CDR3 loop spans 13 amino acids. Germline V CDR1 and CDR2: MNHEY, SMNVEV (reference sequence). The CDR3 DNA is TGTGCCAGCAGTTTTTGGACAGGTAGCGGCTACACCTTC. It encodes CASSFWTGSGYTF.

This clonotype was detected a few times. The rearrangement uses TRBV29-1 and TRBJ2-1; D is ambiguous. Germline assignment: CDR1 SQVTM and CDR2 ANQGSEA. The CDR3 is 13 amino acids. V lost 4 bases, J lost 5 bases, and 12 bases lay in between. The DNA for the CDR3 is TGCAGCGTTGTTATGTTTAAGGACAATGAGCAGTTCTTC. As protein: CSVVMFKDNEQFF.

The chain joins TRBV20-1 to TRBJ1-1; tentative D call: TRBD1 (6 bases). CDR3 size: 13 residues. V shed 6 bases and J shed 0 bases, with 11 bases lying between them. Germline CDR1 is DFQATT and CDR2 is SNEGSKA (reference sequence). This CDR3 reads CSAGQSMNTEAFF. DNA of the CDR3: TGCAGTGCCGGACAGTCAATGAACACTGAAGCTTTCTTT.

This clonotype was detected ten times or more. The V and J genes are TRBV5-6 and TRBJ1-4; the D gene is possibly TRBD1 (6 bases). V shed 0 bases and J shed 7 bases, with 13 bases lying between them. Germline V CDR1 and CDR2: SGHDT, YYEEEE. The CDR3 spans 15 residues. The CDR3 reads CASSLGGAPGEKLFF. CDR3 nucleotide sequence: TGTGCCAGCAGCTTGGGGGGGGCGCCCGGTGAAAAACTGTTTTTT.

This clonotype was counted ten times or more. The chain is built from TRBV5-1 and TRBJ2-7; D is perhaps TRBD1 (5 bases). This CDR3 comprises 14 residues. V dropped 5 bases and J dropped 1 base, with 13 bases sitting between them. Germline CDR1 SGHRS, CDR2 YFSETQ. The CDR3 sequence is CASRPYPGSYEQYV. The CDR3 DNA follows: TGCGCCAGCAGGCCATACCCAGGGTCCTACGAGCAGTACGTC.

The J gene is TRBJ2-1, the V gene TRBV3-1; perhaps TRBD2 as D (6 bases). The V gene's germline CDR1 is LGHDT and CDR2 YNNKEL (reference sequence). The V and J ends lost 0 bases and 0 bases respectively, with 12 bases between them. This CDR3 spans 17 amino acids. CDR3 bases: TGTGCCAGCAGCCAAGAGTATGACGGGAGCTCCTACAATGAGCAGTTCTTC. This sequence encodes CASSQEYDGSSYNEQFF.

This clonotype was observed many times. The DNA of the CDR3 is TGTGCCAGCAGAGCGGGAGAAAATGAGCAGTTCTTC. It is translated as CASRAGENEQFF. This chain joins TRBV13 and TRBJ2-1, with 8 bases aligning to TRBD2. From germline, CDR1 is PRHDT and CDR2 FYEKMQ (reference sequence). The V gene end was trimmed by 6 bases and the J gene end by 7 bases; junction bases not matched to a gene: 2. There are 12 residues in the CDR3.

This clonotype was seen only a few times. The chain has TRBV28 and TRBJ1-1; D is unclear. The CDR3 is 15 amino acids. V was pared by 0 bases and J by 0 bases, with 8 bases between. Germline assignment: CDR1 MDHEN and CDR2 SYDVKM. The CDR3 region is CASSLWGIMNTEAFF. CDR3 DNA sequence: TGTGCCAGCAGTTTATGGGGGATAATGAACACTGAAGCTTTCTTT. Based on the CDR3 plus reference TRBV28 and TRBJ1-1, the full variable domain is DVKVTQSSRYLVKRTGEKVFLECVQDMDHENMFWYRQDPGLGLRLIYFSYDVKMKEKGDIPEGYSVSREKKERFSLILESASTNQTSMYLCASSLWGIMNTEAFFGQGTRLTVV.

The chain employs TRBV11-2 and TRBJ2-1; weak D call: TRBD2 (6 bases). Looked up from germline, CDR1 is SGHAT and CDR2 is FQNNGV. The germline V and J ends were trimmed by 1 base and 4 bases, with 14 bases remaining between them. The CDR3 consists of 16 residues. The CDR3 DNA reads as TGTGCCAGCAGCTTAGTCGGAACTAGCCCTTACAATGAGCAGTTCTTC. Translated, it gives CASSLVGTSPYNEQFF.

This clonotype occurred once. This chain links TRBV24-1 with TRBJ2-7; tentative D call: TRBD1 (7 bases). The CDR3 runs to 21 residues. Germline V lookup: CDR1 KGHDR, CDR2 SFDVKD. CDR3 in amino acids: CGTSEKRTGGSIFGGHSEQYV. The CDR3 DNA sequence: TGTGGCACCAGTGAAAAGAGGACAGGTGGATCCATTTTCGGGGGTCATAGCGAGCAGTACGTC.

The table lists this clonotype with a few counts. CDR3 DNA sequence: TGCAGTGCTAGCCCCTTAGGCGGGAGTTGGGACAATGAGCAGTTCTTC. Its protein product is CSASPLGGSWDNEQFF. This chain links TRBV20-1 with TRBJ2-1; 7 nucleotides line up with TRBD2. V was clipped by 3 bases and J by 5 bases; unmatched bases: 13. The CDR3 length is 16 residues. The germline V gene has CDR1 DFQATT and CDR2 SNEGSKA (reference sequence).

This clonotype was counted between two and nine times. The chain recombines TRBV5-1 with TRBJ2-7; 7 bases match TRBD2. This CDR3 comprises 15 residues. Germline-derived CDR1 and CDR2 are SGHRS and YFSETQ. With 1 base clipped from V and 0 bases from J, the junction kept 4 bases outside the gene matches. CDR3 amino acids: CASSLWGDYSYEQYF. In DNA form, the CDR3 reads TGCGCCAGCAGCTTGTGGGGGGACTACTCCTACGAGCAGTACTTC.

This clonotype has just a few counts. The chain joins TRBV10-2 to TRBJ2-3; maybe TRBD1 (6 bases). The CDR3 covers 15 residues. The V end lost 6 bases, the J end lost 0 bases, and 13 bases lay between the germline ends. CDR1 WSHSY and CDR2 SAAADI come from the germline V gene. The CDR3, as DNA: TGCGCCAGCAGCCAGACAGGAGCTAGCACAGATACGCAGTATTTT. This translates into CASSQTGASTDTQYF.

This sequence joins TRBV12-3 or TRBV12-4 and TRBJ2-3; D is uncertain. With 5 bases removed from V and 2 bases from J, the gap between germline ends came to 14 bases. This CDR3 comprises 15 residues. The CDR3, as DNA: TGTGCCAGCAGTCGTACCATGGAAACCACAGATACGCAGTATTTT. This encodes CASSRTMETTDTQYF.

This clonotype was observed a few times. The CDR3 region has the DNA TGTGCCAGCAGTTTTAGATTGGGGCAGTTCTTC. This encodes CASSFRLGQFF. The V and J genes are TRBV12-3 or TRBV12-4 and TRBJ2-1; no reliable D call. The V gene lost 3 bases and the J gene lost 12 bases, with 9 bases spanning the gap. This CDR3 spans 11 amino acids.

The CDR3 reads CASSQLWTDTQYF. The CDR3 DNA sequence: TGCGCCAGCAGCCAACTCTGGACAGATACGCAGTATTTT. This chain uses TRBV4-3 with TRBJ2-3; D is undetermined. Germline V gene sequence: CDR1 LGHNA, CDR2 YSLEER. The CDR3 totals 13 residues. Trimming removed 2 bases from V and 3 bases from J, with 6 bases in between.